What follows are 5 T cell receptor beta chains derived from one specimen sequenced in a study of CD8 T cells in ankylosing spondylitis (dated by TCRdb to about 2017). Libraries were prepared through 5' RACE. Sequencing was performed on an Illumina HiSeq 2500. The public reads were reprocessed in TCRdb via fastp at Q25 and MiXCR, keeping in-frame beta chains. Rows with a matching CDR3 protein are joined into one entry that keeps the most common DNA and genes. The sample table records approximately 400,000 distinct CDR3 sequences; approximately 17% of these occur just once. 0.85% to 1.3% of the sample is in the top ten clones. Broader findings and caveats from the paper: Blood from ankylosing spondylitis patients appeared to be characterized by a TCR beta motif made up of under 10 highly homologous amino acid variants.

The antigens for these receptors are not known. Sequencing was carried out using blood, either unsorted or a sorted T cell fraction (not recorded which). The receptors shown here come from a male donor with ankylosing spondylitis.

In its sample, this clonotype was seen many times. This chain uses TRBV29-1 with TRBJ2-3; 13 bases fit TRBD2. After removal of 7 bases from V and 0 bases from J, the junction contained 7 bases not matched to a gene. CDR1 and CDR2 from the germline V gene are SQVTM and ANQGSEA. This CDR3 is built from 16 residues. The CDR3 nucleotides are TGCAGCGCCGGACTAGCGGGAGTCGGGAGCACAGATACGCAGTATTTT. Its protein is CSAGLAGVGSTDTQYF.

This clonotype was found a few times. The chain has TRBV24-1 and TRBJ2-1, with 7 bases fitting TRBD1. The CDR3 runs 15 residues. V shed 3 bases and J 6 bases; nucleotides not matched to a gene: 7. In germline, CDR1 is KGHDR, CDR2 SFDVKD. The chain's CDR3 is CATSDHARDSNEQFF. The CDR3 bases are TGTGCCACCAGTGATCACGCCCGGGACAGCAATGAGCAGTTCTTC.

Ten or more counts support this clonotype. V and J are TRBV4-2 and TRBJ2-1, with 7 positions matching TRBD2. Germline V lookup: CDR1 LGHNA, CDR2 YNFKEQ. Trimming cost V 3 bases and J 5 bases; bases outside gene matches: 13. The CDR3 runs 17 residues. CDR3 nucleotides: TGTGCCAGCAGCCAGTCCCCCCTAGCGGCCGGGGACAATGAGCAGTTCTTC. Its protein product is CASSQSPLAAGDNEQFF.

This clonotype was detected a few times. V and J are TRBV20-1 and TRBJ2-1, with a possible D match to TRBD2 (6 bases). Trimming shortened V by 6 bases and J by 7 bases, and 19 bases separated the two germline ends. CDR3 length equals 14 residues. Germline assignment: CDR1 DFQATT and CDR2 SNEGSKA (reference sequence). The CDR3 bases are TGCAGTGCGACACTAGCTCCCAGTAGGAATGAGCAGTTCTTC. This sequence encodes CSATLAPSRNEQFF.

This clonotype was seen more than once but under ten times. The genes are TRBV7-2 and TRBJ1-2; D not resolved. The CDR3 runs 13 residues. CDR1 and CDR2 from the germline V gene are SGHTA and FQGNSA. Deletions cut 5 bases from V and 10 bases from J, with 17 bases between. The CDR3 reads CASSPDGRNDYTF. CDR3 nucleotide sequence: TGTGCCAGCAGCCCGGACGGCCGCAATGACTACACCTTC.